This entry lists 24 T cell receptor beta chains sequenced from one sample in a study of early T cells in non-severe SARS-CoV-2 infection. TCRdb passed the 5' RACE reads through MiXCR, listing each CDR3 protein once. The repertoire holds 65,000 to 95,000 distinct CDR3 sequences, roughly 9.4% seen once, with roughly 5% in the top ten. Sequencing was performed on whole blood. The receptor set was obtained from an adult who was a healthcare worker with PCR-confirmed SARS-CoV-2 infection or an uninfected control (not recorded which).

The sample holds a few counts of this clonotype. The chain employs TRBV9 and TRBJ1-2; TRBD1 matches at 9 bases. J was trimmed by 6 bases and V by 4 bases; bases with no gene match: 10. CDR1 is SGDLS, CDR2 YYNGEE, per germline. The CDR3 totals 15 residues. The CDR3 sequence is CASSPRWDRDNGYTF. CDR3 DNA: TGTGCCAGCAGCCCTAGATGGGACAGGGATAATGGCTACACCTTC.

The V call is TRBV27, the J call TRBJ1-2; maybe TRBD1 (6 bases). V lost 5 bases, J lost 6 bases, and 13 bases lay in between. This CDR3 comprises 13 residues. Germline V lookup: CDR1 MNHEY, CDR2 SMNVEV (reference sequence). Written as DNA, the CDR3 is TGTGCCAGCAGTCCTACCGGGACAAATGGCTACACCTTC. It codes for CASSPTGTNGYTF.

The sample holds many counts of this clonotype. The chain joins TRBV12-3 or TRBV12-4 to TRBJ2-1, with a possible D match to TRBD2 (6 bases). V was pared by 6 bases and J by 12 bases, with 12 bases between. This CDR3 region has 11 residues. CDR3 sequence (DNA): TGTGCCAGCAGAGGGGACTTTTGGCAGTTCTTC. Its translation: CASRGDFWQFF.

This clonotype was recorded at least ten times. The rearrangement joins TRBV29-1 to TRBJ2-1, with D unclear. The germline V gene encodes CDR1 SQVTM and CDR2 ANQGSEA. The CDR3 contains 14 residues. The ends were cut back, 7 bases at V and 1 base at J, with 14 bases in the middle. The CDR3: CSECTRDSYNEQFF. The CDR3 bases are TGCAGCGAGTGTACCAGAGATTCCTACAATGAGCAGTTCTTC.

This clonotype was seen at least ten times. This chain joins TRBV5-1 and TRBJ2-7; the match to TRBD1 covers 8 bases. J was trimmed by 2 bases and V by 4 bases; bases with no gene match: 5. The CDR3 contains 14 residues. Germline V lookup: CDR1 SGHRS, CDR2 YFSETQ. Here the CDR3 DNA reads TGCGCCAGCAGCCCCGGGACAGGTCCCTACGAGCAGTACTTC. Residues: CASSPGTGPYEQYF.

The CDR3, as DNA: TGTGCCTGGACAGGGGACAGGGAGAGATCACCCCTCCACTTT. Translating it yields CAWTGDRERSPLHF. The rearrangement links TRBV30 to TRBJ1-6; 9 bases are a match to TRBD1. CDR1 is GTSNPN and CDR2 is SVGIG in the germline V gene (reference sequence). The V gene end was trimmed by 4 bases and the J gene end by 10 bases; junction bases not matched to a gene: 8. The CDR3 contains 14 residues.

The chain recombines TRBV5-1 with TRBJ2-2; TRBD2 matches at 10 bases. Per the germline V gene, CDR1 is SGHRS and CDR2 is YFSETQ. The CDR3 extends over 14 amino acids. The J segment lost 7 bases and the V segment lost 5 bases, leaving 5 bases of the junction unmatched. CDR3 protein: CASSTSGNGGELFF. DNA for the CDR3: TGCGCCAGCAGTACTAGCGGGAACGGCGGGGAGCTGTTTTTT.

This clonotype turned up a few times. This chain uses TRBV6-1 with TRBJ2-7; the match to TRBD2 covers 10 bases. Trimming cost V 2 bases and J 5 bases; bases outside gene matches: 6. The CDR3 sequence is 15 residues long. Germline V gives CDR1 MNHNS, CDR2 SASEGT. For the CDR3, the DNA is TGTGCCAGCAGTGAACGGGCTAGCGGGAGCCACGAGCAGTACTTC. It specifies CASSERASGSHEQYF.

This clonotype came up many times. The chain joins TRBV5-1 to TRBJ2-1; 8 nucleotides agree with TRBD2. V was clipped by 0 bases and J by 4 bases; unmatched bases: 6. The CDR3 has 16 residues. Germline V lookup: CDR1 SGHRS, CDR2 YFSETQ. The chain's CDR3 is CASSLGIASGYNEQFF. CDR3 bases: TGCGCCAGCAGCTTGGGTATTGCTAGCGGGTACAATGAGCAGTTCTTC.

The chain uses TRBV11-2 and TRBJ2-3; unclear D gene. The CDR3 is 17 residues long. V lost 0 bases and J 2 bases, leaving 15 bases between the germline ends. Germline CDR1 reads SGHAT; CDR2 reads FQNNGV. CDR3 sequence (DNA): TGTGCCAGCAGCTTAGACGCTGAGGACCTATACACAGATACGCAGTATTTT. Protein sequence: CASSLDAEDLYTDTQYF.

The V and J genes are TRBV27 and TRBJ2-7; TRBD2 agrees at 7 bases. With V trimmed by 5 bases and J by 7 bases, 14 bases remained unmatched. This CDR3 comprises 15 residues. The V gene's germline CDR1 is MNHEY and CDR2 SMNVEV (reference sequence). The CDR3 nucleotides read TGTGCCAGCAGTGGATTTAGCGGGTCCCCCCAGGAGCAGTACTTC. Translation gives CASSGFSGSPQEQYF.

In this sample, this clonotype turned up many times. This chain links TRBV28 with TRBJ1-1; D ambiguous. The V end lost 6 bases, the J end lost 6 bases, and 14 bases lay between the germline ends. The length of the CDR3 is 13 residues. Germline V gene data show CDR1 as MDHEN and CDR2 as SYDVKM. The CDR3 reads CASSQGWAAEAFF. The DNA for the CDR3 is TGTGCCAGCAGCCAAGGCTGGGCTGCTGAAGCTTTCTTT.

For this clonotype: A much larger clone lies a single base off, so this may be a read error. V is TRBV28 and J is TRBJ1-5, with 7 bases lining up with TRBD1. Germline CDR1 and CDR2: MDHEN and SYDVKM. The CDR3 consists of 16 residues. The CDR3 coding sequence is TGTGCCAACAGTTTCAGGGGGGCGAGTGGATTGCAGCCCCAGCATTTT. Encoded protein: CANSFRGASGLQPQHF.

This clonotype came up many times. This rearrangement joins TRBV3-1 to TRBJ2-4; no definite D call. V gave up 1 base and J gave up 9 bases, with 22 bases separating them. Per the germline V gene, CDR1 is LGHDT and CDR2 is YNNKEL (reference sequence). This CDR3 is built from 17 residues. The CDR3 here is CASSQGSTGGSYGIQYF. The CDR3 coding sequence is TGTGCCAGCAGCCAAGGGAGTACCGGCGGATCTTATGGCATTCAGTACTTC.

The CDR3 DNA follows: TGTGCCACCAGCTCAGGGGGAGATAATTCACCCCTCCACTTT. It specifies CATSSGGDNSPLHF. This rearrangement joins TRBV24-1 to TRBJ1-6; 7 bases agree with TRBD1. Germline CDR1 reads KGHDR; CDR2 reads SFDVKD. CDR3 length equals 14 residues. V was pared by 7 bases and J by 5 bases, with 4 bases of the junction left unmatched.

This clonotype has only a few counts. This rearrangement joins TRBV27 to TRBJ2-5; perhaps TRBD1 as D (6 bases). The CDR3 sequence is 16 residues long. Trimming removed 0 bases at V and 1 base at J, with 12 bases between. Germline CDR1 and CDR2: MNHEY and SMNVEV (reference sequence). CDR3 bases: TGTGCCAGCAGTTTATCCTCGCAAGGGGGCCAAGAGACCCAGTACTTC. Translation gives CASSLSSQGGQETQYF.

This rearrangement joins TRBV20-1 to TRBJ1-3; D is uncertain. There are 11 residues in the CDR3. Looked up from germline, CDR1 is DFQATT and CDR2 is SNEGSKA (reference sequence). V was shortened by 5 bases and J by 8 bases, with 10 bases between the two germline ends. In DNA, the CDR3 is TGCAGTGCTCTGGGAGTCGACACCATATATTTT. As protein: CSALGVDTIYF.

This clonotype was found many times. The rearrangement joins TRBV5-4 to TRBJ2-7, with TRBD1 matching 7 bases. The V gene end was trimmed by 2 bases and the J gene end by 1 base; junction bases not matched to a gene: 6. Germline CDR1 and CDR2: SGHNT and YYREEE (reference sequence). CDR3 size: 15 residues. CDR3 loop: CASSFTGTVSYEQYF. CDR3 bases: TGTGCCAGCAGCTTCACCGGGACAGTATCCTACGAGCAGTACTTC.

For this clonotype: At one end the junction does not follow the germline gene, possibly because of a read error. The chain joins TRBV11-2 to TRBJ2-7; D is unclear. The CDR3 has 12 residues. CDR1 SGHAT and CDR2 FQNNGV come from the germline V gene. The DNA for the CDR3 is TGTGCCAGCAGCCCGGCAGCTTACGCGCAGTACTTC. Its translation: CASSPAAYAQYF.

J is TRBJ2-2 and V is TRBV11-2; D unclear. The CDR3 runs to 13 residues. Germline V CDR1 and CDR2: SGHAT, FQNNGV. V was cut by 3 bases and J by 5 bases, with 7 bases left in between. The CDR3 DNA follows: TGTGCCAGCAGCTTCGTGGAGACCGGGGAGCTGTTTTTT. It translates to CASSFVETGELFF.

There are many counts of this clonotype. CDR3: CASIGTSGISTDTQYF. The CDR3 nucleotides read TGTGCCAGCATCGGGACTAGCGGGATAAGCACAGATACGCAGTATTTT. The chain has TRBV28 and TRBJ2-3; 13 positions agree with TRBD2. The CDR3 loop spans 16 amino acids. Germline V gene data show CDR1 as MDHEN and CDR2 as SYDVKM. The junction had 4 bases not matched to a gene; V was cut back by 7 bases and J by 0 bases.

This clonotype was seen ten or more times. The CDR3 reads CASSLGGRLLDTQYF. The CDR3 DNA is TGTGCCAGCAGCCTAGGGGGTCGACTGTTGGATACGCAGTATTTT. The gene calls are TRBV7-2 and TRBJ2-3; TRBD1 might be the D (6 bases). The germline CDR1 and CDR2 sequences are SGHTA and FQGNSA. Between the trimmed V and J ends, which lost 5 bases and 6 bases, there was a span of 18 bases. There are 15 residues in the CDR3.

Regarding this clonotype: Mismatch with germline at one junction end may stem from a read error. This chain connects TRBV4-1 to TRBJ2-1, with TRBD2 matching over 10 bases. The CDR3 loop spans 14 amino acids. The germline gives CDR1 MGHRA, CDR2 YSYEKL. CDR3 DNA: TGCGCCAGCGGCCAAGTCCTAGCGGGGGCAAGGTGGGTCTTC. Translation: CASGQVLAGARWVF.

This rearrangement joins TRBV20-1 to TRBJ2-7; 9 bases are a match to TRBD1. This CDR3 is built from 13 residues. Germline CDR1 DFQATT, CDR2 SNEGSKA (reference sequence). Unmatched junction bases numbered 9, after V lost 6 bases and J lost 6 bases. Here the CDR3 reads CSAPPGQGFEQYF. CDR3 coding DNA: TGCAGTGCGCCTCCGGGACAGGGTTTCGAGCAGTACTTC.